This T cell receptor (beta chain) comes out of a study of blood T cell repertoires in COVID-19. Germline values: CDR1 SGHRS, CDR2 YFSETQ. V lost 4 bases and J lost 3; bases outside the gene matches: 7. The CDR3 runs 17 residues. Repertoires were generated with immunoSEQ multiplex PCR, while TCRdb's copy carries only in-frame clones and drops some. The repertoire includes 240,000 or so clones, about 90% of them detected once, and 7.2% sits in the top ten. Sequenced: peripheral blood. This TCR derives from a man in his 60s who had recovered from COVID-19. V and J are TRBV5-1 and TRBJ2-1; 13 bases agree with TRBD2. The CDR3 nucleotides read TGCGCCAGCAGCCCCTGGACTAGCGGGGGTTACTACAATGAGCAGTTCTTC. This sequence encodes CASSPWTSGGYYNEQFF.